Listed below are T cell receptor beta chains from one sample, sequenced in a study of T cell responses to AZD1222 COVID-19 vaccine. Sequencing used immunoSEQ multiplex PCR; TCRdb keeps in-frame clones, though not all of them. The data hold around 130,000 clones, with roughly nine tenths observed a single time. Material: peripheral blood, obtained 28 days after the second AZD1222 dose. Receptors originate from an adult who received the AZD1222 COVID-19 vaccine. Each CDR3 is given with its conserved first and last residue. D genes are given only for firm matches. Expanded clones are given a class, and other clones once, few, many or no size at all.

D	length	J	V	size	CDR3	DNA
.	12	TRBJ1-2	TRBV24-1	few	CATSDSDSGYTF	TGTGCCACCAGTGACTCGGACAGTGGCTACACCTTC
TRBD1	15	TRBJ1-2	TRBV10-3	.	CAISESTGWNYGYTF	TGTGCCATCAGTGAGTCGACAGGGTGGAACTATGGCTACACCTTC
.	15	TRBJ1-5	TRBV27	.	CASTSGSGSGQPQHF	TGTGCCAGCACCTCAGGGAGTGGCAGCGGGCAGCCCCAGCATTTT
.	15	TRBJ2-2	TRBV5-4	.	CASSWERRNTGELFF	TGTGCCAGCAGCTGGGAGCGGAGAAACACCGGGGAGCTGTTTTTT
TRBD2	16	TRBJ2-3	TRBV11-3	.	CASSQGLAGASDTQYF	TGTGCCAGCAGCCAGGGACTAGCGGGAGCATCGGATACGCAGTATTTT
TRBD1	14	TRBJ1-5	TRBV27	.	CASSRTGGRGPQHF	TGTGCCAGCAGCCGGACAGGGGGCAGGGGGCCCCAGCATTTT
TRBD2	17	TRBJ2-4	TRBV4-2	.	CASSQILAGDAKNIQYF	TGTGCCAGCAGCCAAATACTAGCGGGAGACGCCAAAAACATTCAGTACTTC
.	12	TRBJ1-2	TRBV12-3/TRBV12-4	once	CASSLSAGGYTF	TGTGCCAGCAGTTTATCGGCGGGTGGCTACACCTTC
.	16	TRBJ2-3	TRBV30	few	CAWGSPSGAGTDTQYF	TGTGCCTGGGGGTCTCCCTCGGGGGCCGGTACAGATACGCAGTATTTT
TRBD1	14	TRBJ1-1	TRBV4-2	once	CASSQARGGTEAFF	TGTGCCAGCAGCCAAGCCAGGGGGGGCACTGAAGCTTTCTTT
TRBD1	16	TRBJ1-2	TRBV5-1	.	CASSLGRDRGNYGYTF	TGCGCCAGCAGCTTGGGACGCGACAGGGGTAACTATGGCTACACCTTC
.	16	TRBJ2-1	TRBV4-1	.	CASSQEGGRSYNEQFF	TGCGCCAGCAGCCAAGAGGGCGGACGCTCCTACAATGAGCAGTTCTTC
.	15	TRBJ2-2	TRBV30	.	CAWSVEAPGTGELFF	TGTGCCTGGAGTGTGGAGGCTCCGGGTACCGGGGAGCTGTTTTTT
.	14	TRBJ1-2	TRBV19	.	CACSEDPAGSGYTF	TGTGCCTGTAGTGAGGACCCGGCCGGCTCTGGCTACACCTTC
TRBD1	13	TRBJ1-2	TRBV4-1	.	CASSLRQGYGYTF	TGCGCCAGCAGCCTCCGACAGGGCTATGGCTACACCTTC
.	14	TRBJ1-5	TRBV5-1	.	CASSFLPGDQPQHF	TGCGCCAGCAGCTTTCTACCCGGGGATCAGCCCCAGCATTTT
TRBD1	15	TRBJ1-2	TRBV14	.	CASSQSTGASYGYTF	TGTGCCAGCAGCCAATCGACAGGGGCGAGCTATGGCTACACCTTC
TRBD2	15	TRBJ2-1	TRBV5-1	.	CASSLASGAYNEQFF	TGCGCCAGCAGCTTGGCTAGCGGCGCTTACAATGAGCAGTTCTTC
.	14	TRBJ1-5	TRBV2	.	CASLREPSNQPQHF	TGTGCCAGCCTTAGGGAACCTAGCAATCAGCCCCAGCATTTT
.	15	TRBJ2-1	TRBV5-1	.	CASSWDLSSYNEQFF	TGCGCCAGCAGCTGGGACTTGAGCTCCTACAATGAGCAGTTCTTC
.	15	TRBJ1-1	TRBV23-1	.	CASRRPPGRRTEAFF	TGCGCCAGCAGGAGACCCCCGGGGAGGCGGACTGAAGCTTTCTTT
.	13	TRBJ2-2	TRBV19	.	CASSISGTGELFF	TGTGCCAGTAGTATTAGTGGAACCGGGGAGCTGTTTTTT
.	16	TRBJ2-2	TRBV27	.	CASSLTPATNTGELFF	TGTGCCAGCAGTTTAACCCCGGCGACTAACACCGGGGAGCTGTTTTTT
.	15	TRBJ2-7	TRBV27	.	CASSPSGIGNYEQYF	TGTGCCAGCAGTCCCTCCGGGATCGGTAACTACGAGCAGTACTTC
.	11	TRBJ2-1	TRBV9	.	CASSWANEQFF	TGTGCCAGCAGCTGGGCGAATGAGCAGTTCTTC
TRBD1	15	TRBJ1-2	TRBV5-1	once	CASSSTGQPNYGYTF	TGCGCCAGCAGCTCCACGGGACAGCCTAACTATGGCTACACCTTC
TRBD1	14	TRBJ1-1	TRBV18	.	CASSPTGADTEAFF	TGTGCCAGCTCCCCCACAGGGGCCGACACTGAAGCTTTCTTT
.	16	TRBJ2-3	TRBV6-5	.	CASSYSYPGLSDTQYF	TGTGCCAGCAGTTACTCGTACCCGGGGCTATCAGATACGCAGTATTTT
.	15	TRBJ1-2	TRBV6-1	.	CASSEAFGGDYGYTF	TGTGCCAGCAGTGAAGCGTTCGGGGGGGACTATGGCTACACCTTC
.	14	TRBJ2-3	TRBV7-8	.	CASSPLPSTDTQYF	TGTGCCAGCAGCCCCCTACCTAGCACAGATACGCAGTATTTT
.	13	TRBJ2-5	TRBV18	.	CASSPQRAETQYF	TGTGCCAGCTCACCACAACGGGCGGAGACCCAGTACTTC
.	14	TRBJ1-5	TRBV7-8	.	CASSRDSINQPQHF	TGTGCCAGCAGCCGAGACAGTATCAATCAGCCCCAGCATTTT